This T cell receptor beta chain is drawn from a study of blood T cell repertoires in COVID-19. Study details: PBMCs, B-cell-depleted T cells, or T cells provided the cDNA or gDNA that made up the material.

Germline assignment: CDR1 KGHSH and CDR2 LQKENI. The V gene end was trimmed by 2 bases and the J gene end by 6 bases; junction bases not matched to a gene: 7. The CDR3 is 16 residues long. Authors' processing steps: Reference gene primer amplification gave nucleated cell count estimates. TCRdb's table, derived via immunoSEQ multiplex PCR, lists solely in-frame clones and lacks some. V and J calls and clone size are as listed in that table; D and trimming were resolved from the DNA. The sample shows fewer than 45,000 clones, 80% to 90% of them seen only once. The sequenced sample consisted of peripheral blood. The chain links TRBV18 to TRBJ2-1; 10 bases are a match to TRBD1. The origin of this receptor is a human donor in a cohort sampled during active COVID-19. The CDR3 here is CASSPIRTGGGNEQFF. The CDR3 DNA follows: TGTGCCAGCTCACCAATCCGGACAGGGGGGGGCAATGAGCAGTTCTTC.